Below, 21 T cell receptor beta chains from the same sample are listed, as sequenced in a study of blood T cell repertoires in COVID-19. Method: immunoSEQ multiplex PCR; TCRdb's copy keeps in-frame clones and lacks some. This sample has some 130,000 clones, with around 89% found just once. Material: peripheral blood. The source is a man between 60 and 70 years old with COVID-19, enrolled during active disease.

The V gene is TRBV3-1 (or the pseudogene TRBV3-2), the J gene TRBJ1-5; the match to TRBD1 covers 7 bases. The CDR3 length is 17 residues. With V trimmed by 0 bases and J by 4 bases, 9 bases remained unmatched. Germline V lookup: CDR1 LGHDT, CDR2 YNNKEL (reference sequence). CDR3 loop: CASSQDRRGRPNQPQHF. In DNA form, the CDR3 reads TGTGCCAGCAGCCAAGATCGGAGGGGGCGCCCAAATCAGCCCCAGCATTTT.

This clone was detected only once. The chain couples TRBV19 to TRBJ1-1; no firm D call. V lost 5 bases and J 3 bases, leaving 13 bases between the germline ends. Germline CDR1 is LNHDA and CDR2 is SQIVND (reference sequence). The CDR3 consists of 14 residues. The CDR3 DNA follows: TGTGCCAGTAGTCTCCTGGCTGTTGACACTGAAGCTTTCTTT. This sequence encodes CASSLLAVDTEAFF.

The chain carries TRBV15 and TRBJ1-4; TRBD1 might be the D (6 bases). The CDR3 runs 15 residues. Trimming stripped 2 bases from V and 5 bases from J, with 12 bases between. CDR1 LNHNV and CDR2 YYDKDF come from the germline V gene (reference sequence). CDR3 loop: CATSRPDSPNEKLFF. The CDR3 DNA is TGTGCCACCAGCAGACCGGACAGCCCGAATGAAAAACTGTTTTTT.

This clone has a handful of counts. V is TRBV5-1 and J is TRBJ1-4; 10 bases match TRBD1. The V and J ends lost 2 bases and 8 bases, in that order; junction bases with no gene match: 6. Germline CDR1 and CDR2: SGHRS and YFSETQ. This CDR3 has 15 residues. CDR3 coding DNA: TGCGCCAGCAGCTTTTTTGGGACAGGGGACGAAAAACTGTTTTTT. Amino acids: CASSFFGTGDEKLFF.

This clone was found once. This sequence joins TRBV27 and TRBJ1-6, with a tentative D call TRBD1 (5 bases). The germline V gene has CDR1 MNHEY and CDR2 SMNVEV (reference sequence). Trimming stripped 3 bases from V and 0 bases from J, with 9 bases between. This CDR3 is built from 16 residues. CDR3 in amino acids: CASSLGLGSYNSPLHF. CDR3 nucleotides: TGTGCCAGCAGTTTGGGGCTCGGCTCCTATAATTCACCCCTCCACTTT.

This chain uses TRBV19 with TRBJ2-3; D gene uncertain. CDR3 length: 14 residues. CDR1 is LNHDA, CDR2 SQIVND, per germline (reference sequence). V lost 3 bases to trimming and J lost 2 bases, with 9 bases between them. Written as DNA, the CDR3 is TGTGCCAGTAGTATGGGCGTGATCACAGATACGCAGTATTTT. It is translated as CASSMGVITDTQYF.

The CDR3 nucleotides read TGTGCCAGCTCCCCGCAGGGGGACACTGAAGCTTTCTTT. Its protein is CASSPQGDTEAFF. The chain employs TRBV28 and TRBJ1-1; 7 positions match TRBD1. The germline V gene encodes CDR1 MDHEN and CDR2 SYDVKM. This CDR3 is 13 amino acids long. Trimming cost V 8 bases and J 3 bases; bases outside gene matches: 6.

The V and J genes are TRBV28 and TRBJ1-4; TRBD1 agrees at 7 bases. Germline CDR1 reads MDHEN; CDR2 reads SYDVKM. After removal of 5 bases from V and 8 bases from J, the junction contained 5 bases not matched to a gene. The CDR3 covers 13 residues. The CDR3 loop reads CASSTGTDEKLFF. CDR3 coding DNA: TGTGCCAGCAGTACCGGGACAGACGAAAAACTGTTTTTT.

The V call is TRBV11-2, the J call TRBJ2-2; D perhaps matches TRBD2 (6 bases). Germline assignment: CDR1 SGHAT and CDR2 FQNNGV. V lost 8 bases and J lost 7, with 14 bases in between. The CDR3 contains 13 residues. The CDR3 DNA sequence: TGTGCCAGCGGGACTGGGCAATTCGGGGAGCTGTTTTTT. The encoded protein is CASGTGQFGELFF.

The chain has TRBV5-1 and TRBJ2-3; D uncertain. The ends were cut back, 2 bases at V and 0 bases at J, with 10 bases in the middle. CDR1 is SGHRS, CDR2 YFSETQ, per germline. The CDR3 extends over 15 amino acids. This chain's CDR3 is CASSLYSDSTDTQYF. In DNA, the CDR3 is TGCGCCAGCAGCTTATACTCCGATAGCACAGATACGCAGTATTTT.

CDR3 DNA: TGTGCCTGGAGTCCCGTTCCAGCGCAGCCCCAGCATTTT. It yields the protein CAWSPVPAQPQHF. V gene TRBV30 combines with J gene TRBJ1-5; D ambiguous. Trimming pared 2 bases from V and 7 bases from J, leaving 12 bases between. The CDR3 extends over 13 amino acids. Per the germline V gene, CDR1 is GTSNPN and CDR2 is SVGIG (reference sequence).

The chain recombines TRBV20-1 with TRBJ2-7, with TRBD2 identical over 10 bases. This CDR3 is built from 14 residues. Germline assignment: CDR1 DFQATT and CDR2 SNEGSKA (reference sequence). The trim removed 3 bases at V and 2 bases at J, leaving 4 bases unmatched. CDR3 sequence (DNA): TGCAGTGCTAGTATGCTAGCGGGGGCCTACGAGCAGTACTTC. It translates to CSASMLAGAYEQYF.

This rearrangement joins TRBV9 to TRBJ1-6; a possible D gene is TRBD1 (5 bases). The germline V gene has CDR1 SGDLS and CDR2 YYNGEE. V shed 0 bases and J shed 5 bases, with 6 bases lying between them. The CDR3 extends over 14 amino acids. The CDR3 region has the DNA TGTGCCAGCAGCGTAGGGGGCAATAATTCACCCCTCCACTTT. It translates to CASSVGGNNSPLHF.

The chain recombines TRBV20-1 with TRBJ2-2; 8 bases match TRBD1. This CDR3 has 14 amino acids. The ends lost 4 bases at V and 4 bases at J; junction bases unmatched: 5. In germline, CDR1 is DFQATT, CDR2 SNEGSKA (reference sequence). CDR3 nucleotides: TGCAGTGCTATTGACAGGGGTCCCACCGGGGAGCTGTTTTTT. Its protein product is CSAIDRGPTGELFF.

The chain combines TRBV19 with TRBJ2-1, with 9 nucleotides matching TRBD1. The CDR3 is 14 residues long. Losses at the gene ends were 3 bases for V and 6 bases for J; bases not matched to a gene: 3. Germline V gene lookup returns CDR1 LNHDA and CDR2 SQIVND (reference sequence). The CDR3 region is CASSITGGFNEQFF. The CDR3 bases are TGTGCCAGTAGTATTACAGGGGGCTTCAATGAGCAGTTCTTC.

The chain combines TRBV2 with TRBJ1-2, with D maybe TRBD1 (6 bases). Trimming took 4 bases from V and 6 from J, leaving 15 bases between them. The CDR3 is made up of 14 amino acids. Germline CDR1 reads SNHLY; CDR2 reads FYNNEI. The CDR3 sequence is CASSGLQGVDGYTF. The CDR3 DNA follows: TGTGCCAGCAGTGGGTTACAGGGAGTTGATGGCTACACCTTC.

This sequence joins TRBV7-6 and TRBJ2-1; 10 positions match TRBD1. V was clipped by 4 bases and J by 4 bases; unmatched bases: 10. From germline, CDR1 is SGHVS and CDR2 FNYEAQ. CDR3 size: 17 residues. CDR3 sequence reads: CASSSNPTGGKYNEQFF. CDR3 DNA sequence: TGTGCCAGCAGCTCTAATCCGACAGGGGGCAAATACAATGAGCAGTTCTTC.

This rearrangement joins TRBV6-2 or TRBV6-3 to TRBJ1-5; 7 bases are a match to TRBD1. J was trimmed by 3 bases and V by 6 bases; bases with no gene match: 5. Germline V CDR1 and CDR2: MNHEY, SVGEGT. CDR3 length: 14 amino acids. The CDR3 DNA sequence: TGTGCCAGCAGCCCGGGACAGTACAATCAGCCCCAGCATTTT. Translating it yields CASSPGQYNQPQHF.

J is TRBJ2-1 and V is TRBV19; D perhaps matches TRBD2 (7 bases). V was cut by 6 bases and J by 5 bases, with 14 bases left in between. This CDR3 has 14 residues. From germline, CDR1 is LNHDA and CDR2 SQIVND (reference sequence). The CDR3 protein is CASSGGLGHNEQFF. Here the CDR3 DNA reads TGTGCCAGTAGCGGGGGGCTAGGGCACAATGAGCAGTTCTTC.

The V call is TRBV28, the J call TRBJ1-5, with TRBD1 identical over 10 bases. V shed 4 bases and J 6 bases; nucleotides not matched to a gene: 6. Germline CDR1 MDHEN, CDR2 SYDVKM. CDR3 length equals 15 residues. The CDR3: CASSSTGGLRQPQHF. In DNA, the CDR3 is TGTGCCAGCAGTTCGACAGGGGGCTTACGTCAGCCCCAGCATTTT.

This chain connects TRBV10-3 to TRBJ2-2; D remains ambiguous. The CDR3 covers 12 residues. The V and J ends lost 6 bases and 6 bases respectively, with 8 bases between them. In germline, CDR1 is ENHRY, CDR2 SYGVKD. The CDR3 region is CAIRGEAGELFF. The CDR3 region has the DNA TGTGCCATCAGGGGTGAGGCCGGGGAGCTGTTTTTT.